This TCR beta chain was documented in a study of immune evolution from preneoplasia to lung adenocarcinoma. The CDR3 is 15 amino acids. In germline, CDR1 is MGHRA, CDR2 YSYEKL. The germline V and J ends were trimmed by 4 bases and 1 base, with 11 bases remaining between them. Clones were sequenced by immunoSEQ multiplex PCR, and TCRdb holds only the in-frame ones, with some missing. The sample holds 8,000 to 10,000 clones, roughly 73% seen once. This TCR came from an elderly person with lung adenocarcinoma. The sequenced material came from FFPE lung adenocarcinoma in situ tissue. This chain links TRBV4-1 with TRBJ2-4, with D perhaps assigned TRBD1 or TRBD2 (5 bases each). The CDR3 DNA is TGCGCCAGCAGCCCCTCCGAGGGGGCCAAAAACATTCAGTACTTC. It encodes CASSPSEGAKNIQYF.